This T cell receptor beta chain was recorded in a study of Ad26.COV2.S vaccination and SARS-CoV-2 variants. Measured with immunoSEQ multiplex PCR; TCRdb has only the in-frame clones, and not every one. There are over 350,000 clones in the sample; more than 85% occur only once, and 3.5% lies in the top ten. The V end lost 7 bases, the J end lost 0 bases, and 12 bases lay between the germline ends. The germline V gene has CDR1 MNHEY and CDR2 SVGAGI. The CDR3 is 14 amino acids. The treatment here: 19 received Ad26.COV2.S at low or high dose, single or two shots; roughly 5 received placebo; per-sample allocation not given. The investigators took samples on day 63 after the first vaccine or placebo injection.

This receptor was obtained from a person aged 18 to 59 who received the Ad26.COV2.S COVID-19 vaccine or a placebo. Sequenced material: peripheral blood, taken in a trial of Ad26.COV2.S vaccine versus placebo. The chain couples TRBV6-5 to TRBJ1-1; D unclear. The CDR3 reads CASTQTSMNTEAFF. CDR3 in DNA: TGTGCCAGCACCCAGACAAGCATGAACACTGAAGCTTTCTTT.